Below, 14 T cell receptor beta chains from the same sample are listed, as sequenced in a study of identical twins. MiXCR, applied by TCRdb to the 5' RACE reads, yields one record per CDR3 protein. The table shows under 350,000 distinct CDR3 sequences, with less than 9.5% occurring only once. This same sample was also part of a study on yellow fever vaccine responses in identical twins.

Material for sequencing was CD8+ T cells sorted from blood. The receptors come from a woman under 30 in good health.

This CDR3 is CSARVGGLGETQYF. CDR3 nucleotides: TGCAGTGCTAGAGTAGGGGGTTTGGGGGAGACCCAGTACTTC. This chain joins TRBV20-1 and TRBJ2-5; a possible D gene is TRBD1 (6 bases). The germline gives CDR1 DFQATT, CDR2 SNEGSKA (reference sequence). The CDR3 totals 14 residues. The V end was cut by 1 base, the J end by 5 bases, with 14 bases between.

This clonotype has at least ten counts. The CDR3 DNA reads TGTGCCAGCAGTCCTGGGACTCAGCAGTACTTC. Its protein is CASSPGTQQYF. The chain joins TRBV12-3 or TRBV12-4 to TRBJ2-5; a weak D match, TRBD2 (6 bases). The CDR3 spans 11 residues. Trimming shortened V by 5 bases and J by 11 bases, and 12 bases separated the two germline ends.

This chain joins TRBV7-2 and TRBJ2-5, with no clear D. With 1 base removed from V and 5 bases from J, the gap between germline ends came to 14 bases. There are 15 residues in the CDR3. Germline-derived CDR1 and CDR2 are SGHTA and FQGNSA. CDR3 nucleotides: TGTGCCAGCAGCTTAGTTATGGGTGCTTCCGAGACCCAGTACTTC. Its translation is CASSLVMGASETQYF. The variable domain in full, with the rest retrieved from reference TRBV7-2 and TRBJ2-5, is GAGVSQSPSNKVTEKGKDVELRCDPISGHTALYWYRQSLGQGLEFLIYFQGNSAPDKSGLPSDRFSAERTGGSVSTLTIQRTQQEDSAVYLCASSLVMGASETQYFGPGTRLLVL.

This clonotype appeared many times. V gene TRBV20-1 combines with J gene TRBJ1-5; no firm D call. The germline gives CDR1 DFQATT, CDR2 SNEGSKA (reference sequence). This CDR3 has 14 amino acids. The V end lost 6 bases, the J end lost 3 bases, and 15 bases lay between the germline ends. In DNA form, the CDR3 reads TGCAGTGCCAAAGCTGGCGGCTACAATCAGCCCCAGCATTTT. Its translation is CSAKAGGYNQPQHF.

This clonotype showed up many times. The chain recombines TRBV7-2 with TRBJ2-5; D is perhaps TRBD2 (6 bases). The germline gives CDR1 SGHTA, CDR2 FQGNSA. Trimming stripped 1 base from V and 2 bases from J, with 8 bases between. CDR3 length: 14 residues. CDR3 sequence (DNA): TGTGCCAGCAGCTTAGACGGGGGACAAGAGACCCAGTACTTC. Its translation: CASSLDGGQETQYF.

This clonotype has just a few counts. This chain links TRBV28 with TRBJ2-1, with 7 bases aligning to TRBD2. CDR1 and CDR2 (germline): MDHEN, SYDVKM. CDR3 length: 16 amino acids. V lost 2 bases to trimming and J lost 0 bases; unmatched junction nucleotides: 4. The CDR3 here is CASSLLAESSYNEQFF. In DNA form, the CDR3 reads TGTGCCAGCAGTTTACTAGCGGAAAGCTCCTACAATGAGCAGTTCTTC.

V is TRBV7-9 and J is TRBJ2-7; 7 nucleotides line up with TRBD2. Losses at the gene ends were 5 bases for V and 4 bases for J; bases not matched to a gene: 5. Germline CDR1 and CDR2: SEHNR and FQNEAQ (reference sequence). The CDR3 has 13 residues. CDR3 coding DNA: TGTGCCAGCAGCCCACGGGACTATTACGAGCAGTACTTC. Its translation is CASSPRDYYEQYF. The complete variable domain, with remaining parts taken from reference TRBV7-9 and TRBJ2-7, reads DTGVSQNPRHKITKRGQNVTFRCDPISEHNRLYWYRQTLGQGPEFLTYFQNEAQLEKSRLLSDRFSAERPKGSFSTLEIQRTEQGDSAMYLCASSPRDYYEQYFGPGTRLTVT.

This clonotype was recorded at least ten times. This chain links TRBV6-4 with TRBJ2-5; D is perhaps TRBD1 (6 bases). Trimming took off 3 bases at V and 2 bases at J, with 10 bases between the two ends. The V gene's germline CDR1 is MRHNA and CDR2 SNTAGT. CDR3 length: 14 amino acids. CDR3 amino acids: CASSEGGQQETQYF. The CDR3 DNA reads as TGTGCCAGCAGTGAAGGAGGACAGCAAGAGACCCAGTACTTC.

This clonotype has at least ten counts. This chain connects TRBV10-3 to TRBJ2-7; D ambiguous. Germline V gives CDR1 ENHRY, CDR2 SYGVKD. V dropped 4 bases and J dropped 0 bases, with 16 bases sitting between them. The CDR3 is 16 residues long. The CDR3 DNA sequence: TGTGCCATCAGTGGTAATAAGGACGGACGCTCCTACGAGCAGTACTTC. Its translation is CAISGNKDGRSYEQYF.

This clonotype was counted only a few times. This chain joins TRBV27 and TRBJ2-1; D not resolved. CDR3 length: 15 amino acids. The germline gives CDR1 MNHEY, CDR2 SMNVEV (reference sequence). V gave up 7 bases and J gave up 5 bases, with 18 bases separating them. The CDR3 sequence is CASNDGWTTDNEQFF. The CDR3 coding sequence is TGTGCCAGCAATGACGGGTGGACGACGGACAATGAGCAGTTCTTC.

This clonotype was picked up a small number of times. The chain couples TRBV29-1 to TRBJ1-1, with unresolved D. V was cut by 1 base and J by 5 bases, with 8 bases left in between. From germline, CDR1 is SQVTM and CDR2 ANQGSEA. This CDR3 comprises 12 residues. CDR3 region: CSVEAADTEAFF. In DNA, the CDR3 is TGCAGCGTTGAAGCAGCGGATACTGAAGCTTTCTTT.

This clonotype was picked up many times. The CDR3 loop is CSVVKSNLNTGELFF. The CDR3 DNA reads TGCAGCGTTGTAAAGTCTAACTTGAACACCGGGGAGCTGTTTTTT. The chain joins TRBV29-1 to TRBJ2-2; D not resolved. Germline V gives CDR1 SQVTM, CDR2 ANQGSEA. The V and J ends lost 4 bases and 1 base respectively, with 13 bases between them. The CDR3 consists of 15 residues.

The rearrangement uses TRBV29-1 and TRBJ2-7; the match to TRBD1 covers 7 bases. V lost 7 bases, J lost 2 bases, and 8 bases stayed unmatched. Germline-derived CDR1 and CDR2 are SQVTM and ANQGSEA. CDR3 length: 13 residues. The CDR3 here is CSAELDRPYEQYF. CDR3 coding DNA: TGCAGCGCCGAACTGGACAGGCCCTACGAGCAGTACTTC.

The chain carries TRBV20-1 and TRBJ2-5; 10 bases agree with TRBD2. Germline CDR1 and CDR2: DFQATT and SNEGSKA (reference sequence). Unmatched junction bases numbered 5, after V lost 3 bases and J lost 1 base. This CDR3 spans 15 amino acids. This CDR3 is CSASGTSGVQETQYF. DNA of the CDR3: TGCAGTGCTAGCGGAACTAGCGGGGTCCAAGAGACCCAGTACTTC.